These 16 T cell receptor beta chains share one sample of origin, sequenced in a study of T cells after yellow fever vaccination. TCRdb re-derived calls from the 5' RACE reads in MiXCR, one entry per CDR3 protein. The data contain 450,000 to 650,000 distinct CDR3 sequences, just over 20% of them singletons. This sample comprised PBMCs, obtained 20 to 25 days after the first yellow fever vaccination. The receptor source for this set is a man younger than 30 who received the YFV17D yellow fever vaccine.

This clonotype has just a few counts. The V call is TRBV12-5, the J call TRBJ1-5; D is unresolved. Between the trimmed V and J ends, which lost 1 base and 4 bases, there was a span of 5 bases. The CDR3 spans 13 residues. Germline CDR1 reads LGHNT; CDR2 reads FRNRAP. CDR3 coding DNA: TGTGCTAGTGGTTTGGAGGGTAATCAGCCCCAGCATTTT. It translates to CASGLEGNQPQHF.

This clonotype has a handful of counts. The gene calls are TRBV5-1 and TRBJ2-1; no reliable D call. V lost 1 base and J 8 bases, leaving 4 bases between the germline ends. The CDR3 has 11 residues. In germline, CDR1 is SGHRS, CDR2 YFSETQ. CDR3: CASSLTYEQFF. Here the CDR3 DNA reads TGCGCCAGCAGCTTGACTTATGAGCAGTTCTTC.

In its sample, this clonotype was seen many times. J is TRBJ2-3 and V is TRBV5-1, with 7 nucleotides matching TRBD2. Germline assignment: CDR1 SGHRS and CDR2 YFSETQ. This CDR3 has 15 amino acids. The V gene end was trimmed by 4 bases and the J gene end by 2 bases; junction bases not matched to a gene: 7. The CDR3 coding sequence is TGCGCCAGCAGCCTGAGCGGGGAATACACAGATACGCAGTATTTT. Its translation is CASSLSGEYTDTQYF.

This chain links TRBV11-3 with TRBJ1-2; 9 bases are shared with TRBD1. CDR3 size: 13 residues. Losses at the gene ends were 6 bases for V and 7 bases for J; bases not matched to a gene: 6. Germline CDR1 reads SGHNT; CDR2 reads YENEEA. For the CDR3, the DNA is TGTGCCAGCAGTTTGACAGGGGGGACTGGCTACACCTTC. Protein: CASSLTGGTGYTF.

This clonotype has only a few counts. The V gene is TRBV5-1, the J gene TRBJ1-1, with D possibly matching TRBD1 (5 bases). Trimming shortened V by 3 bases and J by 7 bases, and 16 bases separated the two germline ends. There are 14 residues in the CDR3. Germline V gene data show CDR1 as SGHRS and CDR2 as YFSETQ. The CDR3 sequence: CASSSQGLGVEAFF. CDR3 in DNA: TGCGCCAGCAGCTCCCAGGGCTTAGGGGTTGAAGCTTTCTTT.

A few counts support this clonotype. This chain links TRBV28 with TRBJ1-1; TRBD1 matches at 9 bases. CDR1 and CDR2 from the germline V gene are MDHEN and SYDVKM. The CDR3 consists of 15 residues. Trimming at V came to 8 bases and at J to 1 base, leaving 8 bases not matched to a gene. The CDR3 reads CASGHRGRWNTEAFF. CDR3 bases: TGTGCCAGCGGTCACAGGGGGCGTTGGAACACTGAAGCTTTCTTT.

V is TRBV18 and J is TRBJ2-2; 7 bases are a match to TRBD1. Germline assignment: CDR1 KGHSH and CDR2 LQKENI. CDR3 length: 14 amino acids. The trim removed 7 bases at V and 7 bases at J, leaving 9 bases unmatched. DNA of the CDR3: TGTGCCAGCTTGCCACAGGGGAGAAACGGGGAGCTGTTTTTT. This sequence encodes CASLPQGRNGELFF.

This rearrangement joins TRBV7-2 to TRBJ1-4; possibly TRBD1 for D (6 bases). CDR3 length equals 12 residues. V was trimmed by 4 bases and J by 10 bases, leaving 10 bases between them. In germline, CDR1 is SGHTA, CDR2 FQGNSA. CDR3 sequence (DNA): TGTGCCAGCAGCTCCGACAGGCCAAAACTGTTTTTT. Amino acid sequence: CASSSDRPKLFF.

This clonotype was picked up a small number of times. The chain combines TRBV11-2 with TRBJ2-7; 7 nucleotides align to TRBD2. The V gene end was trimmed by 7 bases and the J gene end by 4 bases; junction bases not matched to a gene: 4. The CDR3 is 12 amino acids. Germline V lookup: CDR1 SGHAT, CDR2 FQNNGV. DNA for the CDR3: TGTGCCAGCACCCCTAGCGGATACGAGCAGTACGTC. Translated: CASTPSGYEQYV.

This clonotype appeared a few times. The chain recombines TRBV3-1 with TRBJ2-7; D is unresolved. The CDR3 sequence is 12 residues long. From germline, CDR1 is LGHDT and CDR2 YNNKEL (reference sequence). The ends were cut back, 1 base at V and 5 bases at J, with 6 bases in the middle. The CDR3 region has the DNA TGTGCCAGCAGCCAAGGAATCGACGAGCAGTACTTC. As protein: CASSQGIDEQYF.

V and J are TRBV11-1 and TRBJ1-1, with D possibly being TRBD1 (5 bases). With 7 bases removed from V and 4 bases from J, the gap between germline ends came to 19 bases. This CDR3 region has 15 residues. CDR1 and CDR2 (germline): SGHAT, FQDESV (reference sequence). The CDR3 sequence is CASTPGGRVLTEAFF. As DNA, the CDR3 is TGTGCCAGCACCCCCGGAGGCAGGGTGCTCACTGAAGCTTTCTTT.

This sequence joins TRBV6-2 or TRBV6-3 and TRBJ2-7, with D tentatively TRBD2 (6 bases). This CDR3 is built from 15 residues. With 2 bases removed from V and 0 bases from J, the gap between germline ends came to 11 bases. From germline, CDR1 is MNHEY and CDR2 SVGEGT. CDR3 amino acids: CASSYAGGVSYEQYV. CDR3 nucleotide sequence: TGTGCCAGCAGTTACGCCGGCGGGGTCTCCTACGAGCAGTACGTC.

The table lists this clonotype with a count of one. The chain joins TRBV7-2 to TRBJ2-7; perhaps TRBD2 as D (6 bases). The V gene's germline CDR1 is SGHTA and CDR2 FQGNSA. This CDR3 has 17 residues. The V end was cut by 1 base, the J end by 4 bases, with 20 bases between. CDR3 in amino acids: CASSLVWAGIGAYEQYF. The CDR3 coding sequence is TGTGCCAGCAGCTTAGTGTGGGCGGGGATCGGCGCTTACGAGCAGTACTTC.

The genes are TRBV28 and TRBJ2-7; the D call may be TRBD1 or TRBD2 (5 bases each). Germline V gene lookup returns CDR1 MDHEN and CDR2 SYDVKM. The V end lost 6 bases, the J end lost 7 bases, and 13 bases lay between the germline ends. The CDR3 contains 12 residues. CDR3 sequence (DNA): TGTGCCAGCAGGGAACCCTGGGGGGAGCAGTACGTC. Protein product: CASREPWGEQYV.

This rearrangement joins TRBV7-9 to TRBJ1-2; no clear D gene. The CDR3 has 14 amino acids. V was cut by 2 bases and J by 3 bases, with 10 bases left in between. Germline lookup yields CDR1 SEHNR and CDR2 FQNEAQ (reference sequence). The CDR3, as DNA: TGTGCCAGCAGCTTAACGACTCAGTACTATGGCTACACCTTC. It encodes CASSLTTQYYGYTF. Full variable domain (rest looked up from reference TRBV7-9 and TRBJ1-2): DTGVSQNPRHKITKRGQNVTFRCDPISEHNRLYWYRQTLGQGPEFLTYFQNEAQLEKSRLLSDRFSAERPKGSFSTLEIQRTEQGDSAMYLCASSLTTQYYGYTFGSGTRLTVV.

The chain recombines TRBV20-1 with TRBJ1-2; D call uncertain. Germline V gene sequence: CDR1 DFQATT, CDR2 SNEGSKA (reference sequence). The V end lost 1 base, the J end lost 3 bases, and 9 bases lay between the germline ends. The CDR3 contains 13 residues. The CDR3: CSARAGGHYGYTF. The DNA of the CDR3 is TGCAGTGCTAGAGCGGGCGGCCACTATGGCTACACCTTC.